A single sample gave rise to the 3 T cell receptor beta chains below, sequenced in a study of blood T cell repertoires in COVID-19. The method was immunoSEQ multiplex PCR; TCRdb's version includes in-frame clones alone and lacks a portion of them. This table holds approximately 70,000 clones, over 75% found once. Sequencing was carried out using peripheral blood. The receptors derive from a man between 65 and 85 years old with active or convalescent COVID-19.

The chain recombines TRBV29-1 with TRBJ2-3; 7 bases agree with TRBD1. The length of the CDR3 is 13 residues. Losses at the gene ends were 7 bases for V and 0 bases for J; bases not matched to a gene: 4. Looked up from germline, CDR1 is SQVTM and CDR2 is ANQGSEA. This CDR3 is CSGLGQSTDTQYF. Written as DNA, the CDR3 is TGCAGCGGATTGGGACAGAGCACAGATACGCAGTATTTT.

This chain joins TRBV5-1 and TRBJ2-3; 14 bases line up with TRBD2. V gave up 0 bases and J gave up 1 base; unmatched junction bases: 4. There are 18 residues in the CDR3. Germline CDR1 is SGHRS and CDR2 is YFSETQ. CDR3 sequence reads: CASSLGLAGGRGTDTQYF. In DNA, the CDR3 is TGCGCCAGCAGCTTGGGACTAGCGGGAGGGAGAGGCACAGATACGCAGTATTTT. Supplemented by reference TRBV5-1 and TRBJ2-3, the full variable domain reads KAGVTQTPRYLIKTRGQQVTLSCSPISGHRSVSWYQQTPGQGLQFLFEYFSETQRNKGNFPGRFSGRQFSNSRSEMNVSTLELGDSALYLCASSLGLAGGRGTDTQYFGPGTRLTVL.

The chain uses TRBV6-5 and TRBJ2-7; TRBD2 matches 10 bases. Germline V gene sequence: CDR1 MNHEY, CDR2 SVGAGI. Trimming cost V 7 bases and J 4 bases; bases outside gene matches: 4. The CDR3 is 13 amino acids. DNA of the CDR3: TGTGCCAGCAATCTAGCGGGAGTTTACGAGCAGTACTTC. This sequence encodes CASNLAGVYEQYF.